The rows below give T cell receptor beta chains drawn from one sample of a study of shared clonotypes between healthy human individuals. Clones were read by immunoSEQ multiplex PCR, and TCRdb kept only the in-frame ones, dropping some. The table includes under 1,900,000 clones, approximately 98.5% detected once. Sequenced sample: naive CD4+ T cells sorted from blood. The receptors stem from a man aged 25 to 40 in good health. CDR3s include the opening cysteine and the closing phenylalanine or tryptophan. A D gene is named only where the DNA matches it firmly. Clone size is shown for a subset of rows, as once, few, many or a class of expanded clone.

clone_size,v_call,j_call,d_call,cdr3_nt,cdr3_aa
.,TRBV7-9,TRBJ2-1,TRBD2,TGTGCCAGCAGCACGGGACTAGCGGGAGTCGGTGAGCAGTTCTTC,CASSTGLAGVGEQFF
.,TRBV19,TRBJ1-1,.,TGTGCCAGTAGTATGTATCAGAGGAACACTGAAGCTTTCTTT,CASSMYQRNTEAFF
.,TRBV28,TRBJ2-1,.,TGTGCCAGCAGTTTAAACGCCTACTCCTACAATGAGCAGTTCTTC,CASSLNAYSYNEQFF
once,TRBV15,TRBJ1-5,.,TGTGCCACCAGCGGTAGTAAGGGTCTCCGTAGCAATCAGCCCCAGCATTTT,CATSGSKGLRSNQPQHF
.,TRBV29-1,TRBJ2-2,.,TGCAGCGCCACCCGCGGCTCGGGACTCCGCACCGGGGAGCTGTTTTTT,CSATRGSGLRTGELFF
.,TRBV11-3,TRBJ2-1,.,TGTGCCAGCAGCCGCGGAGCGGCTGCTGAGCAGTTCTTC,CASSRGAAAEQFF
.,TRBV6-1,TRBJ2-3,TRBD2,TGTGCCAGCTTGTTACTAGCGGGAGCAGGAGATACGCAGTATTTT,CASLLLAGAGDTQYF
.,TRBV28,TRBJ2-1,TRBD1,TGTGCCAGCAGTACCGACAGGGGAAATGAGCAGTTCTTC,CASSTDRGNEQFF
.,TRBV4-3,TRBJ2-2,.,TGCGCCAGCAGCCTTTTGAATCTAGATTCCGGGGAGCTGTTTTTT,CASSLLNLDSGELFF
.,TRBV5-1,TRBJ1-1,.,TGCGCCAGCAGCTTGGAGGGGAGGGGGAGATACACTGAAGCTTTCTTT,CASSLEGRGRYTEAFF
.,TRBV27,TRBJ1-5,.,TGTGCCAGCAGTCGGGGAAGCAATCAGCCCCAGCATTTT,CASSRGSNQPQHF
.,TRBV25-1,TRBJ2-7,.,TGTGCCAGCAGTGAAGCGATAGGCACCTACGAGCAGTACTTC,CASSEAIGTYEQYF
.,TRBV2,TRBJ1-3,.,TGTGCCAGCAGTATACAGGGAGCAGACACCATATATTTT,CASSIQGADTIYF
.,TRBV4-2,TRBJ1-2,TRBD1,TGTGCCAGCAGCCAAGAGGGACAGGGGACCTATGGCTACACCTTC,CASSQEGQGTYGYTF
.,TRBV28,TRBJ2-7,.,TGTGCCAGCTGCCCTTGGGGGACCCTCTCCGAGCAGTACTTC,CASCPWGTLSEQYF
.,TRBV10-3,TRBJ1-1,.,TGTGCCATCAGTGTGGGTAGGGAGGATGAAGCTTTCTTT,CAISVGREDEAFF
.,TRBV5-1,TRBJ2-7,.,TGCGCCAGCAGCCCGACAATCGGGGGGCCTAGGTACGAGCAGTACTTC,CASSPTIGGPRYEQYF
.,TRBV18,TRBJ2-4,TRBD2,TGTGCCAGCTCAAGATCTAGCGGGACCCTTGAAAACATTCAGTACTTC,CASSRSSGTLENIQYF
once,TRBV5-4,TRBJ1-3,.,TGTGCCAGCAGCTTCACGGGGGGCGAGGGAAACACCATATATTTT,CASSFTGGEGNTIYF
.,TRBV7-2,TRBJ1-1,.,TGTGCCAGCAGCCGCACGGAGTTGAACACTGAAGCTTTCTTT,CASSRTELNTEAFF
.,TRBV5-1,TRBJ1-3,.,TGCGCCAGCAGCTTGGTGGCAGGGGGAAACACCATATATTTT,CASSLVAGGNTIYF
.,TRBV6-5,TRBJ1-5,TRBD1,TGTGCCAGCAGTTTGACAGGGGGGAATCAGCCCCAGCATTTT,CASSLTGGNQPQHF
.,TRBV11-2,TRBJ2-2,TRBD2,TGTGCCAGCAGCCTAGCGGGACTTGGGGCCGGGGAGCTGTTTTTT,CASSLAGLGAGELFF
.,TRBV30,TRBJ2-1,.,TGTGCCTGGACCGTCTGGGGGACATCGAGAGGGCAGTTCTTC,CAWTVWGTSRGQFF
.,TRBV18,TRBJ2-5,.,TGTGCCAGCTCCCGGGCGGGGCTCGAGACCCAGTACTTC,CASSRAGLETQYF
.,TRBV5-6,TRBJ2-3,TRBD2,TGTGCCAGCAGCCGCGATAGCGGGAGTCTGGATACGCAGTATTTT,CASSRDSGSLDTQYF
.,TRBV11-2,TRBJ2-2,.,TGTGCCAGCAGCTTAAGGGTGAACACCGGGGAGCTGTTTTTT,CASSLRVNTGELFF
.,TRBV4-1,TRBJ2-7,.,TGCGCCAGCAGCCCGGGGGCCGGTGTGGGGCAGAGCTACGAGCAGTACTTC,CASSPGAGVGQSYEQYF
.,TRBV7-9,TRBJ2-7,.,TGTGCCAGCAGCCCAGAGGGGGGGTACGAGCAGTACTTC,CASSPEGGYEQYF
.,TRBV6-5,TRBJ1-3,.,TGTGCCAGCAGTTACTCCGGGTCTGGAAACACCATATATTTT,CASSYSGSGNTIYF
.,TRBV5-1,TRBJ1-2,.,TGCGCCAGCAGCTTGCAGGGGAGGTTGGGCTATGGCTACACCTTC,CASSLQGRLGYGYTF
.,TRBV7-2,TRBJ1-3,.,TGTGCCAGCAGCCCTCAGGCCGTTCTCTCTGGAAACACCATATATTTT,CASSPQAVLSGNTIYF
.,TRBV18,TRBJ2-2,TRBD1,TGTGCCAGCTCACCAACCGGACAGGGTGGCACCGGGGAGCTGTTTTTT,CASSPTGQGGTGELFF
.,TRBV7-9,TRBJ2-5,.,TGTGCCAGCAGCCCAGTGGCAAAAGAGACCCAGTACTTC,CASSPVAKETQYF
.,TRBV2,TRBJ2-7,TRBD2,TGTGCCAGTAAGATAACGGGAGGCTACGAGCAGTACTTC,CASKITGGYEQYF
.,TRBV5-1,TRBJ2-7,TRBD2,TGCGCCAGCAGCCAGACTAGCGGGAACCACGAGCAGTACTTC,CASSQTSGNHEQYF
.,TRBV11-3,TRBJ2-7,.,TGTGCCAGCAGCCGGGACTTACCCTACGAGCAGTACTTC,CASSRDLPYEQYF